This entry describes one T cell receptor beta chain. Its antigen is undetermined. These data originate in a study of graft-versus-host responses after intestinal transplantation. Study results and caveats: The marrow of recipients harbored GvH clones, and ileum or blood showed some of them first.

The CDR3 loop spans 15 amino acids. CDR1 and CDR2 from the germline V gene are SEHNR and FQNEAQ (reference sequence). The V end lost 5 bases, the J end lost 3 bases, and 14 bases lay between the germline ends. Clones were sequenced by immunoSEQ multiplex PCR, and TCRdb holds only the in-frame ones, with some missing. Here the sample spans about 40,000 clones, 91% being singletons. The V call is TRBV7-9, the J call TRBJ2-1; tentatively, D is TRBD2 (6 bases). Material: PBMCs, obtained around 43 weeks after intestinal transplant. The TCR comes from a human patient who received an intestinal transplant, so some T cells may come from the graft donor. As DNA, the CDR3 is TGTGCCAGCAGCGAAAGCGGGCGGCTCTACAATGAGCAGTTCTTC. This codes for CASSESGRLYNEQFF.